This TCR beta chain is drawn from a study of T cell repertoires in cytomegalovirus infection. TCRdb analysed the reads with MiXCR anew, one entry per CDR3 protein. The data hold around 250,000 distinct CDR3 sequences, with 15% to 20% observed a single time. This TCR derives from a human donor in good health (CMV status not recorded). Some clones in this sample may be carry-over from other donors' samples. Input material: CD8+ T cells from PBMCs.

In nucleotides, the CDR3 is TGCAGTGCTACCAGCGGGGGGGCCTACAATGAGCAGTTCTTC. Its protein is CSATSGGAYNEQFF. V gene TRBV20-1 combines with J gene TRBJ2-1, with TRBD2 identical over 10 bases. The germline V gene has CDR1 DFQATT and CDR2 SNEGSKA (reference sequence). With 4 bases clipped from V and 2 bases from J, the junction kept 2 bases outside the gene matches. The length of the CDR3 is 14 residues.